This T cell receptor (beta chain) derives from a study of shared clonotypes between healthy human individuals. Points from the study as a whole: With few donors, the genetic and exposure-history diversity represented was limited. Compared with clonotypes that all four donors shared, non-shared clonotypes had lower generation probabilities.

The germline V gene has CDR1 MNHEY and CDR2 SVGAGI. The CDR3 sequence is 16 residues long. J gave up 7 bases and V 4 bases, and 13 bases lay outside the gene matches. HIV-negative, healthy adults without recent acute infections or vaccinations were the donors. The donors were all Caucasian adults (living in Nashville, Tennessee). Produced via immunoSEQ multiplex PCR; TCRdb's table is partial and in-frame only. The sample lists about 1.5 million clones, nearly 99% seen once, with about 0.42% in the top ten. Concerning this clone itself: Its antigen is not identified.

This clonotype was obtained from a man aged 25-45 years in good health. Sample: naive CD4+ T cells sorted from blood. Regarding subset: CD45RA+ positively selected. The chain recombines TRBV6-5 with TRBJ2-1, with 7 bases aligning to TRBD1. The chain's CDR3 is CASSLSDRFVMNEQFF. The CDR3 region has the DNA TGTGCCAGCAGTTTATCGGACAGGTTTGTTATGAATGAGCAGTTCTTC.